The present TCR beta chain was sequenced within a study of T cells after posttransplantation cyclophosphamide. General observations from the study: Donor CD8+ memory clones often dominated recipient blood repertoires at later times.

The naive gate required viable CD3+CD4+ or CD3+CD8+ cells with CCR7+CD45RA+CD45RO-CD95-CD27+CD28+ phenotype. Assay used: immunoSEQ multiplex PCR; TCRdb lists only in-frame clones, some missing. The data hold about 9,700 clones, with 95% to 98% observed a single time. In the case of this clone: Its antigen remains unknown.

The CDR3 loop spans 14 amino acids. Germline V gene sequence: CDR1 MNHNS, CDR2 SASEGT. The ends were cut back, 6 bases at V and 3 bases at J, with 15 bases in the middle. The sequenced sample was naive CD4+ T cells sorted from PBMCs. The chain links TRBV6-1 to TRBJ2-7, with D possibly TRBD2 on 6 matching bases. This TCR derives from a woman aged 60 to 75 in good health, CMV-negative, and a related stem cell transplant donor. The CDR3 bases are TGTGCCAGCAGCCTGCAAGGGACTTTCTACGAGCAGTACTTC. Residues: CASSLQGTFYEQYF.